The sequence of this T cell receptor (beta chain) was determined in a study of technical replicates of blood from a handful of donors. Libraries were prepared by immunoSEQ multiplex PCR; TCRdb keeps only in-frame clonotypes and omits some of them. This table holds 95,000 to 100,000 clones, roughly 95% found once. Looked up from germline, CDR1 is SGHTA and CDR2 is FQGNSA. The junction had 15 bases not matched to a gene; V was cut back by 1 base and J by 3 bases. The CDR3 is 19 amino acids. This sequence was found in a human donor in good health. This rearrangement joins TRBV7-2 to TRBJ2-7, with 10 bases lining up with TRBD2. Sample: T cells isolated from PBMCs. CDR3 protein: CASSLGASGRVTLDYEQYF. The CDR3, as DNA: TGTGCCAGCAGCTTAGGGGCTAGCGGGAGAGTTACCCTAGACTACGAGCAGTACTTC.